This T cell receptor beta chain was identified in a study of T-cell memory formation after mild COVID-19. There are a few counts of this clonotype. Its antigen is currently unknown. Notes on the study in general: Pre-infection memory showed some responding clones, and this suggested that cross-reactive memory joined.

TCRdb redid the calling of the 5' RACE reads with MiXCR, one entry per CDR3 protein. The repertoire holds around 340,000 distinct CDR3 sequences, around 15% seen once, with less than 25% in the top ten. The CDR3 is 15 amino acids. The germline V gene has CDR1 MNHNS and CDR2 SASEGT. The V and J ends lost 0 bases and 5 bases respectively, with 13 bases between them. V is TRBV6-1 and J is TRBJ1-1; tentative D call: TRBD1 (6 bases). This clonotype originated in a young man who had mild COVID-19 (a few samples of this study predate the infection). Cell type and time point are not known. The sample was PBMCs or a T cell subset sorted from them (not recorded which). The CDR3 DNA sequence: TGTGCCAGCAGTGAAGCGGGGTGGGGGCCTACTGAAGCTTTCTTT. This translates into CASSEAGWGPTEAFF.